A selection of T cell receptor beta chains follows, all from one sample in a study of high-grade serous ovarian cancer treatment subgroups. TCRdb's copy holds only in-frame clones and misses some; the assay was immunoSEQ multiplex PCR. The data contain 3,500 to 5,000 clones, more than 65% of them singletons. Sequenced input: tumor tissue. The receptor set was obtained from a human donor with high-grade serous ovarian cancer. Both conserved end residues are part of each CDR3. A D gene is named only where the DNA matches it firmly. Size values are once, few and many counts, or a class for expanded clones, and some rows have none.

clone size | D gene | J gene | V gene | CDR3 DNA | CDR3 protein
- | TRBD2 | TRBJ2-5 | TRBV30 | TGTGCCTGGAGTCTAGCACCCCTAGCGGGGGGGAAAGAGACCCAGTACTTC | CAWSLAPLAGGKETQYF
- | - | TRBJ1-1 | TRBV7-2 | TGTGCCAGCAGCTTCATCCGGGACGGAGTGGAAGCTTTCTTT | CASSFIRDGVEAFF
- | - | TRBJ2-5 | TRBV5-4 | TGTGCCAGCAGCCACGGACTCGACCAAGAGACCCAGTACTTC | CASSHGLDQETQYF
- | TRBD1 | TRBJ1-1 | TRBV6-5 | TGTGCCAGCAGATTACAGGGGGCTGTCACTGAAGCTTTCTTT | CASRLQGAVTEAFF
- | TRBD1 | TRBJ1-1 | TRBV19 | TGTGCCAGTAGTAAACGGACAGGGCACATGAACACTGAAGCTTTCTTT | CASSKRTGHMNTEAFF
- | - | TRBJ1-3 | TRBV11-2 | TGTGCCAGCAGCTTAGGCAGCCTCATCTCTGGAAACACCATATATTTT | CASSLGSLISGNTIYF
few | TRBD1 | TRBJ1-1 | TRBV2 | TGTGCCAGCACCCAGGACAGGGAAAACACTGAAGCTTTCTTT | CASTQDRENTEAFF
- | TRBD2 | TRBJ2-1 | TRBV11-2 | TGTGCCAGCAGCTTAGTGCGACTAGCGGGGAAAGCAGGCGAGCAGTTCTTC | CASSLVRLAGKAGEQFF
- | - | TRBJ1-2 | TRBV11-2 | TGTGCCAGCAGCTCCGACCCCTCGGGAGGCTACACCTTC | CASSSDPSGGYTF
few | - | TRBJ1-1 | TRBV11-2 | TGTGCCAGCAGCTTAGATAAATTGCGATTTGGGGCTTTCTTT | CASSLDKLRFGAFF
once | TRBD1 | TRBJ1-2 | TRBV6-5 | TGTGCCAGCAAAGGACAGGGCTCCTATGGCTACACCTTC | CASKGQGSYGYTF
large | - | TRBJ2-4 | TRBV5-6 | TGTGCCAGCAGCTTGGTCCTTGGCGGACAGCTAGCCAAAAACATTCAGTACTTC | CASSLVLGGQLAKNIQYF
- | - | TRBJ1-1 | TRBV4-3 | TGCGCCAGCAGCCAGAGGTTGAGGGGGAGCACTGAAGCTTTCTTT | CASSQRLRGSTEAFF
- | - | TRBJ2-1 | TRBV7-9 | TGTGCCAGCAGGGACTTGGGGCCTGAGCAGTTCTTC | CASRDLGPEQFF
- | - | TRBJ2-3 | TRBV27 | TGTGCCAGCAGTTTAAAAACGGGAAATACGCAGTATTTT | CASSLKTGNTQYF
few | - | TRBJ1-1 | TRBV29-1 | TGCAGCGTTGAAGATGCGGGAACTGAAGCTTTCTTT | CSVEDAGTEAFF
- | - | TRBJ1-1 | TRBV7-8 | TGTGCCAGCAGCTTAGGACAGCTATTAACTGAAGCTTTCTTT | CASSLGQLLTEAFF
few | - | TRBJ2-1 | TRBV4-1 | TGCGCCAGCAGCCAAGTTCGAGATGAGCAGTTCTTC | CASSQVRDEQFF
- | TRBD1 | TRBJ2-6 | TRBV6-1 | TGTGCCAGCAGTGAAGTGTGGACAGGGAGGGCCAACGTCCTGACTTTC | CASSEVWTGRANVLTF
few | - | TRBJ1-1 | TRBV18 | TGTGCCAGCTCACGGGGGGACACTGAAGCTTTCTTT | CASSRGDTEAFF
- | - | TRBJ1-2 | TRBV5-8 | TGTGCCAGCGCGGGGTTAAACAACTATGGCTACACCTTC | CASAGLNNYGYTF
few | - | TRBJ1-4 | TRBV4-1 | TGCGCCAGCAGCCATGGAACAGGGCTTGGTGAAAAACTGTTTTTT | CASSHGTGLGEKLFF
- | - | TRBJ1-2 | TRBV15 | TGTGCCACCAGCAGAAAGGGGGAGAGTACTGGAGGCTACACCTTC | CATSRKGESTGGYTF
- | - | TRBJ2-2 | TRBV11-3 | TGTGCCAGCAGCTCGCGGGGGAACACCGGGGAGCTGTTTTTT | CASSSRGNTGELFF
- | - | TRBJ2-3 | TRBV29-1 | TGCAGCGTACGACTGAAGACTAGCACAGATACGCAGTATTTT | CSVRLKTSTDTQYF
- | TRBD1 | TRBJ1-5 | TRBV7-6 | TGTGCCAGCAGCCCAGGGGGTCAGCCCCAGCATTTT | CASSPGGQPQHF
- | - | TRBJ2-2 | TRBV5-1 | TGCGCCAGCAGCTTGGATGGCAGGGAGGCCGGGGAGCTGTTTTTT | CASSLDGREAGELFF
once | TRBD2 | TRBJ2-2 | TRBV2 | TGTGCCAGCAGACGACTAGCGGGGGATTTGACCGGGGAGCTGTTTTTT | CASRRLAGDLTGELFF
few | - | TRBJ1-2 | TRBV28 | TGTGCCAGCAGTCTGCGGACTGGGGGTCGGGGCCCCTATGGCTACACCTTC | CASSLRTGGRGPYGYTF
few | TRBD1 | TRBJ2-3 | TRBV11-2 | TGTGCCAGCAGCTTAGGAACCGGGACAGGGGGGACAGATACGCAGTATTTT | CASSLGTGTGGTDTQYF